Following are 9 T cell receptor beta chains from one sample sequenced in a study of T cells in localized non-small cell lung cancer (TCRdb year 2020). Library method: the immunoSEQ multiplex PCR assay. TCRdb re-hosts the immuneACCESS table, in-frame sequences only. Its copies lack some clones; in the studies checked, an unresolved V gene accounts for under half of them, and the cause for the rest is not known. In all, the sample holds over 25,000 clones, and 90% of those were seen once. The ten largest account for about 1% of the sample. The sequencing used peripheral blood, collected before any cancer treatment. These receptors originate from a woman aged 40 to 75 with stage I lung adenocarcinoma.

V usage is TRBV6-6 and J usage is TRBJ1-2, with D tentatively TRBD1 (6 bases). Between the trimmed V and J ends, which lost 4 bases and 6 bases, there was a span of 18 bases. CDR1 is MNHNY, CDR2 SVGAGI, per germline (reference sequence). This CDR3 comprises 15 residues. The CDR3 coding sequence is TGTGCCAGCAGTTTTCTAGGACAGAGGCTTAATGGCTACACCTTC. Amino acid sequence: CASSFLGQRLNGYTF.

The J gene is TRBJ1-3, the V gene TRBV9; no definite D call. Per germline, CDR1 SGDLS and CDR2 YYNGEE. Trimming pared 2 bases from V and 7 bases from J, leaving 7 bases between. The CDR3 totals 12 residues. The CDR3 region has the DNA TGTGCCAGCAGCGTCGTGGGGAACACCATATATTTT. Protein: CASSVVGNTIYF.

CDR3 amino acids: CASSLAGGGGYTF. In DNA form, the CDR3 reads TGTGCCAGCAGCTTAGCGGGTGGTGGCGGCTACACCTTC. This sequence joins TRBV11-2 and TRBJ1-2; no reliable D call. V lost 1 base and J lost 8, with 11 bases in between. CDR3 length equals 13 residues. Per the germline V gene, CDR1 is SGHAT and CDR2 is FQNNGV.

This chain links TRBV21-1 with TRBJ2-4; TRBD2, the table's D call, was not compared with the DNA. TRBV21-1 constitutes a pseudogene. The CDR3 runs 15 residues. CDR3 in DNA: TGTGCCAGCAGCAAGGCTAGCGGGGTTGAAAACATTCAGTACTTC. Protein sequence: CASSKASGVENIQYF.

This clone was detected once. The chain uses TRBV7-2 and TRBJ1-1; weak D call: TRBD1 (5 bases). Trimming pared 5 bases from V and 2 bases from J, leaving 9 bases between. The germline V gene has CDR1 SGHTA and CDR2 FQGNSA. The CDR3 totals 13 residues. This CDR3 is CASSTGTNTEAFF. As DNA, the CDR3 is TGTGCCAGCAGCACCGGGACTAACACTGAAGCTTTCTTT.

The J gene is TRBJ1-2, the V gene TRBV9, with D maybe TRBD1 (6 bases). Trimming removed 3 bases at V and 2 bases at J, with 11 bases between. The CDR3 extends over 14 amino acids. Germline V gene lookup returns CDR1 SGDLS and CDR2 YYNGEE. This CDR3 reads CASSGRGGNYGYTF. The CDR3 region has the DNA TGTGCCAGCAGCGGCAGGGGAGGAAACTATGGCTACACCTTC.

This clone occurred once. The genes are TRBV28 and TRBJ2-7; 9 bases line up with TRBD1. The germline V gene encodes CDR1 MDHEN and CDR2 SYDVKM. V dropped 7 bases and J dropped 4; count of bases not matched to a gene: 14. The CDR3 totals 16 residues. This CDR3 is CASTLGGTGSHYEQYF. As DNA, the CDR3 is TGTGCCAGCACCCTAGGGGGGACAGGGTCCCATTACGAGCAGTACTTC. Complete variable domain (other parts from reference TRBV28 and TRBJ2-7): DVKVTQSSRYLVKRTGEKVFLECVQDMDHENMFWYRQDPGLGLRLIYFSYDVKMKEKGDIPEGYSVSREKKERFSLILESASTNQTSMYLCASTLGGTGSHYEQYFGPGTRLTVT.

The chain joins TRBV7-9 to TRBJ2-1; D is ambiguous. Germline V gives CDR1 SEHNR, CDR2 FQNEAQ (reference sequence). V lost 4 bases and J 6 bases, leaving 13 bases between the germline ends. CDR3 size: 14 residues. The CDR3 DNA follows: TGTGCCAGCAGCTCCCTTGGGGTTTCCAATGAGCAGTTCTTC. Its protein is CASSSLGVSNEQFF.

V gene TRBV19 combines with J gene TRBJ2-5; D remains ambiguous. Germline assignment: CDR1 LNHDA and CDR2 SQIVND (reference sequence). This CDR3 is 13 amino acids long. Trimming shortened V by 0 bases and J by 1 base, and 3 bases separated the two germline ends. The CDR3 DNA reads TGTGCCAGTAGTATAGATATCCAAGAGACCCAGTACTTC. Translating gives CASSIDIQETQYF.